This T cell receptor beta chain appears in the sequencing data of a study of CD8+ T cells in alopecia areata (dated by TCRdb to between 2017 and 2018). In terms of the full investigation: The treated patients, all with moderate-to-severe alopecia areata, were enrolled in an open-label pilot trial of oral tofacitinib given at 5 to 10 mg twice daily. TCRbeta CDR3 regions were amplified by immunoSEQ multiplex PCR with 35 Vbeta forward and 13 Jbeta reverse primers. On the human side, TCRbeta sequencing was run on scalp tissue and on sorted CD4+ and CD8+ peripheral blood T cells from healthy controls and from alopecia areata patients with either patchy or totalis/universalis disease. In both human patients and the C3H/HeJ mouse model, the study applied high-throughput TCRbeta sequencing to look at T cell clonal expansion in alopecia areata. Biopsies were taken from tofacitinib-treated patients at baseline and again at 4 and 24 weeks into treatment, and several of those patients also had a later scalp biopsy. Patients received tofacitinib for 6 to 18 months and were then followed off drug for 6 months to check for delayed response and recurrence. RNA was obtained with the PAXgene miRNA kit for fixed scalp, the miRNeasy kit for PBMCs, and the RNeasy kit for mouse skin. Scalp clonality was compared among normal scalp (n=4), patchy alopecia areata scalp (n=8), and alopecia totalis/universalis scalp (n=8). On the study overall, not on this receptor specifically: Shared TCR sequences between patients were less evident than in mice, which may be partly attributable to HLA diversity in the patient population. Compared with normal scalp, lesional scalp had higher clonality and more expanded CD8+ clones, particularly in alopecia totalis/universalis, a pattern that suggests antigenic drive. Resident alphabeta T cells in normal human skin are also sequenced, complicating scalp TCR repertoire analysis, unlike mouse skin dominated by gammadelta T cells.

Library preparation used the immunoSEQ multiplex PCR assay. For TCR sequencing, RNA was extracted from every sample and reverse transcribed into cDNA to serve as template. First-strand cDNA was synthesized using SuperScript III with a 2:1 mix of oligo-dT and random hexamers. A synthetic immune receptor repertoire was used to assess amplification bias, and residual bias was removed computationally. Regarding the original processing steps: Raw reads were preprocessed to remove errors, and CDR3 was defined according to IMGT conventions as the region from the conserved cysteine to phenylalanine. To get clonality, Shannon entropy was normalized by log2 of the number of productive unique TCRs and the result was subtracted from 1. Scalp TCRbeta sequences were cross-referenced with sorted blood CD4 and CD8 repertoires so that the CD4 or CD8 identity of scalp clones could be inferred. The table was pulled from immuneACCESS by TCRdb, which kept in-frame rearrangements only. Such tables lose some clones; where checked, under half of the loss comes from unresolved V genes, and the rest has no known cause. The DNA gave D and trimming, while V, J and clone size come from that table. Counted in this sample were approximately 54,000 clones; approximately 96% of them appeared once. The ten most abundant clones make up roughly 25% of the sample.

The CDR3 covers 15 residues, taking in both the cysteine and the phenylalanine. The retained sequence is limited to the CDR3, 45 bases, with the frame set at the first base. The germline V gene gives CDR1 as LGHNA and CDR2 as YSLEER. V is clipped by 1 base and J by 3 bases, and the sequence between their germline boundaries is 13 bases long. Comments on this clone: No antigen is known for it. Qualities for individual bases were not recorded, and no much larger clone is one base off.

Read against the paper, the sample's time point label means: baseline before oral tofacitinib. Lesional scalp punch biopsies and peripheral blood were collected from alopecia areata patients. After PBMCs were isolated by density centrifugation and stained for CD3, CD4 and CD8, a FACSAria was used to sort CD4+ and CD8+ T cells. The sequence came from a human donor with alopecia areata. The sequenced sample was CD8+ T cells sorted from blood, obtained at week 0. This receptor chain uses TRBV4-3 and TRBJ2-7; a confident D gene designation cannot be given. The CDR3 protein sequence reads: CASSQVSGSRYEQYF. In nucleotides, the sequence is TGCGCCAGCAGCCAAGTGTCGGGCAGCCGCTACGAGCAGTACTTC.